Presented here are 21 T cell receptor beta chains from one specimen sequenced in a study of shared clonotypes between healthy human individuals (dated by TCRdb to 2018 to 2020). Receptors were amplified or captured by the immunoSEQ multiplex PCR assay. Drawn from immuneACCESS, this table holds only the in-frame rearrangements with V and J called that TCRdb kept. Clones are partly lost; checked studies trace under half to an unresolved V gene and leave the rest unexplained. The sample table holds around 600,000 clones, of which about 95% were seen once. The ten biggest clones cover approximately 0.12% of the sample. CD8 naive samples were CD45RO-negative cells positively selected for CCR7, giving a CD45RA+CCR7+ population that excluded TemRA cells. The sample taken for sequencing was naive CD8+ T cells sorted from blood. This specimen's cell subset or site label, per the study, means: CD45RA+CCR7+. All receptors derive from a woman in her thirties in good health.

As DNA, the CDR3 is TGTGCCAGCAGACGGACTAGCGGGCACTACTACGAGCAGTACTTC. Its translation: CASRRTSGHYYEQYF. The genes are TRBV27 and TRBJ2-7; 11 nucleotides agree with TRBD2. J lost 3 bases, V lost 6 bases, and 7 bases had no gene match. CDR1 and CDR2 from the germline V gene are MNHEY and SMNVEV (reference sequence). The CDR3 is 15 amino acids.

The chain combines TRBV18 with TRBJ2-2; unclear D gene. Between the trimmed V and J ends, which lost 2 bases and 6 bases, there was a span of 16 bases. In germline, CDR1 is KGHSH, CDR2 LQKENI. This CDR3 has 16 amino acids. Written as DNA, the CDR3 is TGTGCCAGCTCACCAGGGGATAAATCCTCAGCCGGGGAGCTGTTTTTT. Its translation is CASSPGDKSSAGELFF.

The chain recombines TRBV28 with TRBJ1-3; maybe TRBD1 (5 bases). Germline CDR1 and CDR2: MDHEN and SYDVKM. Trimming removed 6 bases from V and 1 base from J, with 13 bases in between. The CDR3 has 15 amino acids. CDR3 in amino acids: CASRPVGGSGNTIYF. CDR3 nucleotides: TGTGCCAGCAGGCCTGTTGGGGGTTCTGGAAACACCATATATTTT.

The chain uses TRBV28 and TRBJ2-7, with 9 bases identical to TRBD2. CDR3 size: 15 residues. Germline V gene sequence: CDR1 MDHEN, CDR2 SYDVKM. V lost 4 bases, J lost 3 bases, and 7 bases stayed unmatched. The CDR3 loop is CASSSSGLAGYEQYF. DNA of the CDR3: TGTGCCAGCAGTTCGTCGGGACTAGCTGGCTACGAGCAGTACTTC. Drawing the rest from reference TRBV28 and TRBJ2-7, the complete variable domain is DVKVTQSSRYLVKRTGEKVFLECVQDMDHENMFWYRQDPGLGLRLIYFSYDVKMKEKGDIPEGYSVSREKKERFSLILESASTNQTSMYLCASSSSGLAGYEQYFGPGTRLTVT.

The J gene is TRBJ2-1, the V gene TRBV14; D gene uncertain. Deletions cut 4 bases from V and 7 bases from J, with 8 bases between. From germline, CDR1 is SGHDN and CDR2 FVKESK. The CDR3 has 12 residues. The CDR3, as DNA: TGTGCCAGCAGCCGGAGTATTAATGAGCAGTTCTTC. Its protein product is CASSRSINEQFF.

J is TRBJ2-7 and V is TRBV18; no firm D call. This CDR3 spans 16 amino acids. Per the germline V gene, CDR1 is KGHSH and CDR2 is LQKENI. Deletions cut 3 bases from V and 2 bases from J, with 17 bases between. This CDR3 is CASSPQRTATPYEQYF. DNA of the CDR3: TGTGCCAGCTCACCGCAAAGGACGGCTACGCCCTACGAGCAGTACTTC.

V is TRBV19 and J is TRBJ2-7, with 11 nucleotides matching TRBD2. This CDR3 is 15 amino acids long. With 6 bases clipped from V and 5 bases from J, the junction kept 9 bases outside the gene matches. CDR1 LNHDA and CDR2 SQIVND come from the germline V gene (reference sequence). Here the CDR3 DNA reads TGTGCCAGTAGGACTGTAGCGGGAGGGATGCACGAGCAGTACTTC. Translated, it gives CASRTVAGGMHEQYF. The full variable domain, with the rest looked up from reference TRBV19 and TRBJ2-7, is DGGITQSPKYLFRKEGQNVTLSCEQNLNHDAMYWYRQDPGQGLRLIYYSQIVNDFQKGDIAEGYSVSREKKESFPLTVTSAQKNPTAFYLCASRTVAGGMHEQYFGPGTRLTVT.

The chain is built from TRBV7-8 and TRBJ2-1; either TRBD1 or TRBD2 may supply D (5 bases each). Trimming cost V 3 bases and J 12 bases, with 21 bases left between them. The CDR3 extends over 15 amino acids. Germline V gene data show CDR1 as SGHVS and CDR2 as FQNEAQ. The CDR3 region has the DNA TGTGCCAGCAGCTTGGACGGGACGCCGTGGGAAGTGCAGTTCTTC. Translated: CASSLDGTPWEVQFF.

A note on this clone: Other DNA sequences in this sample translate to the same CDR3. This chain links TRBV7-9 with TRBJ2-7; 10 nucleotides match TRBD2. CDR1 is SEHNR, CDR2 FQNEAQ, per germline (reference sequence). The V gene end was trimmed by 1 base and the J gene end by 4 bases; junction bases not matched to a gene: 4. This CDR3 has 15 residues. CDR3 in DNA: TGTGCCAGCAGCTTAGTCCTAGCGGGAGTTTACGAGCAGTACTTC. This codes for CASSLVLAGVYEQYF.

The gene calls are TRBV13 and TRBJ2-7; unclear D gene. The V end lost 3 bases, the J end lost 5 bases, and 8 bases lay between the germline ends. The CDR3 runs 12 residues. Germline values: CDR1 PRHDT, CDR2 FYEKMQ (reference sequence). The CDR3 nucleotides are TGTGCCAGCAGCTTGTCGGGTGACGAGCAGTACTTC. Translation gives CASSLSGDEQYF.

The rearrangement links TRBV28 to TRBJ2-7; 7 bases fit TRBD1. V trimming: 5 bases; J trimming: 0 bases; junction bases outside the gene matches: 7. CDR1 MDHEN and CDR2 SYDVKM come from the germline V gene. The CDR3 sequence is 15 residues long. CDR3 coding DNA: TGTGCCAGCAGTCCCCTGACAGGGAGCTCCTACGAGCAGTACTTC. Translating gives CASSPLTGSSYEQYF.

The chain carries TRBV27 and TRBJ1-3; possibly TRBD1 for D (6 bases). Germline-derived CDR1 and CDR2 are MNHEY and SMNVEV (reference sequence). Deletions cut 5 bases from V and 4 bases from J, with 9 bases between. The CDR3 is 13 amino acids. The CDR3 loop is CASSLQGGNTIYF. The CDR3 bases are TGTGCCAGCAGTCTGCAGGGGGGAAACACCATATATTTT.

The chain combines TRBV2 with TRBJ2-7; D is unresolved. Germline V gene lookup returns CDR1 SNHLY and CDR2 FYNNEI. CDR3 length: 15 residues. Trimming took 1 base from V and 1 from J, leaving 11 bases between them. The CDR3 reads CASSEVARTSYEQYF. The CDR3 region has the DNA TGTGCCAGCAGTGAAGTCGCTAGGACGTCCTACGAGCAGTACTTC.

The chain couples TRBV30 to TRBJ1-2; 7 bases are a match to TRBD1. The CDR3 length is 14 residues. Trimming cost V 3 bases and J 5 bases; bases outside gene matches: 9. Germline V gene data show CDR1 as GTSNPN and CDR2 as SVGIG (reference sequence). The CDR3 loop is CAWSGPRTGYGYTF. The CDR3 coding sequence is TGTGCCTGGAGCGGTCCCCGGACAGGTTATGGCTACACCTTC.

Remarks on this clone: The final CDR3 position lacks the conserved phenylalanine or tryptophan, pointing to a likely read error. The limits of the CDR3 on the DNA are not certain, so only TCRdb's listed CDR3 is given. This chain joins TRBV20-1 and TRBJ1-2; the table's D call, TRBD1, was not checked against the DNA. The CDR3 numbers 11 amino acids, ends counted. In germline, CDR1 is DFQATT, CDR2 SNEGSKA (reference sequence). The chain's CDR3 is CSARRTFKPKG.

The V and J genes are TRBV2 and TRBJ2-3, with 7 bases fitting TRBD2. The junction had 8 bases not matched to a gene; V was cut back by 6 bases and J by 2 bases. The length of the CDR3 is 15 residues. The germline V gene has CDR1 SNHLY and CDR2 FYNNEI. In DNA form, the CDR3 reads TGTGCCAGCAGAGGCCTAGCGGACCTCACAGATACGCAGTATTTT. Encoded protein: CASRGLADLTDTQYF.

This chain connects TRBV5-1 to TRBJ2-7, with 10 bases identical to TRBD2. The CDR3 has 20 residues. J was trimmed by 0 bases and V by 0 bases; bases with no gene match: 15. Germline-derived CDR1 and CDR2 are SGHRS and YFSETQ. The CDR3 DNA is TGCGCCAGCAGCTTGGTGGGGGGTGGTTGGACTAGCGGTTACTCCTACGAGCAGTACTTC. Protein sequence: CASSLVGGGWTSGYSYEQYF.

The chain employs TRBV7-9 and TRBJ2-3; 7 bases align to TRBD1. The ends lost 5 bases at V and 1 base at J; junction bases unmatched: 15. There are 18 residues in the CDR3. Germline-derived CDR1 and CDR2 are SEHNR and FQNEAQ (reference sequence). CDR3 residues: CASSPPGKRQGRTDTQYF. The DNA of the CDR3 is TGTGCCAGCAGCCCGCCGGGGAAGAGACAGGGACGCACAGATACGCAGTATTTT. The full variable domain, completed using reference TRBV7-9 and TRBJ2-3, is DTGVSQNPRHKITKRGQNVTFRCDPISEHNRLYWYRQTLGQGPEFLTYFQNEAQLEKSRLLSDRFSAERPKGSFSTLEIQRTEQGDSAMYLCASSPPGKRQGRTDTQYFGPGTRLTVL.

The chain employs TRBV5-1 and TRBJ1-2; no clear D gene. The CDR3 spans 14 residues. The germline CDR1 and CDR2 sequences are SGHRS and YFSETQ. The germline V and J ends were trimmed by 3 bases and 8 bases, with 17 bases remaining between them. CDR3 protein: CASSSWTENEGYTF. The CDR3 DNA reads as TGCGCCAGCAGCTCTTGGACGGAGAATGAAGGCTACACCTTC.

The chain carries TRBV9 and TRBJ2-7; 7 nucleotides line up with TRBD1. Germline trimming cut 3 bases from V and 0 bases from J; bases unmatched to any gene: 3. CDR1 is SGDLS, CDR2 YYNGEE, per germline. The CDR3 consists of 14 residues. CDR3 nucleotide sequence: TGTGCCAGCAGCGAAGGGACAGCCTCCTACGAGCAGTACTTC. Its translation is CASSEGTASYEQYF.

The rearrangement joins TRBV19 to TRBJ2-7; a possible D gene is TRBD2 (6 bases). V dropped 5 bases and J dropped 3 bases, with 14 bases sitting between them. Germline V gene sequence: CDR1 LNHDA, CDR2 SQIVND (reference sequence). There are 14 residues in the CDR3. The CDR3 DNA sequence: TGTGCCAGTAGTCCCGGGGGTCCTGTCTACGAGCAGTACTTC. It codes for CASSPGGPVYEQYF.